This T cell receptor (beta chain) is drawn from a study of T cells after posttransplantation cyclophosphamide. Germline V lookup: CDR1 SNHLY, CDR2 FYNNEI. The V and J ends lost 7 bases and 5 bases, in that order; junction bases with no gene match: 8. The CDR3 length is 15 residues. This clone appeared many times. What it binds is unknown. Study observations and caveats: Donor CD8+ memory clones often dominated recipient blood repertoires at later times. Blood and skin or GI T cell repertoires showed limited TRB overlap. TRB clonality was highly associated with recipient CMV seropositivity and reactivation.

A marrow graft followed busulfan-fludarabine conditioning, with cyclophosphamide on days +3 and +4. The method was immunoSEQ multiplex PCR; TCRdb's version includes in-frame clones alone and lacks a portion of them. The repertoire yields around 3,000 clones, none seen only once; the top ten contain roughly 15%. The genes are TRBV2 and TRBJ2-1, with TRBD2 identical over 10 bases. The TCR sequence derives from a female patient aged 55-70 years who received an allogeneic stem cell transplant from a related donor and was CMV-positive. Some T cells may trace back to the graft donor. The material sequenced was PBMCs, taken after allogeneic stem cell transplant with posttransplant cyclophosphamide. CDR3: CASIASGGTNNEQFF. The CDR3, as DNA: TGTGCCAGCATTGCTAGCGGGGGCACGAACAATGAGCAGTTCTTC.